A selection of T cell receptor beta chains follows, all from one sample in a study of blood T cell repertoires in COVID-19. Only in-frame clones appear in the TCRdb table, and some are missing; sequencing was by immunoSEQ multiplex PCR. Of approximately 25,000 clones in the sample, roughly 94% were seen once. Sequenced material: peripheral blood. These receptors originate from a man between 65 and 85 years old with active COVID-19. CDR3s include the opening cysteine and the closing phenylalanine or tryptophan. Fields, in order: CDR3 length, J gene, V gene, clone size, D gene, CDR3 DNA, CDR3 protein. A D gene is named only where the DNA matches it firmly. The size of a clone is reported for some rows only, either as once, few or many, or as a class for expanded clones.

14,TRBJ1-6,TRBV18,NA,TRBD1,TGTGCCAGCTCACCGGACAGGGGTAATTCACCCCTCCACTTT,CASSPDRGNSPLHF
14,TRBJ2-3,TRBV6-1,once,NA,TGTGCCAGCAGTGAAGCACAGGGAACAGATACGCAGTATTTT,CASSEAQGTDTQYF
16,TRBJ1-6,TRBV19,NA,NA,TGTGCCAGTACCAGGGACACAAGCTCCTATAATTCACCCCTCCACTTT,CASTRDTSSYNSPLHF
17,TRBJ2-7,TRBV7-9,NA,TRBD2,TGTGCCAGCAGCTTAACCCGGACTAGCGGGAGCTCCTACGAGCAGTACTTC,CASSLTRTSGSSYEQYF
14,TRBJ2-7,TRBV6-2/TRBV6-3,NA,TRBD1,TGTGCCAGCAGTTACCGGGACAGAATCTACGAGCAGTACTTC,CASSYRDRIYEQYF
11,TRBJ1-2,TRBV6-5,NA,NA,TGTGCCAGCAGCTGGGAGGGTACAGTCACCTTC,CASSWEGTVTF
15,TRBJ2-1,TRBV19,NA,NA,TGTGCCAGTAGTATTACTATGAGCTCCTACAATGAGCAGTTCTTC,CASSITMSSYNEQFF
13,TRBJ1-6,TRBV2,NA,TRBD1,TGTGCCAGCCGTGGACAGGAAAATTCACCCCTCCACTTT,CASRGQENSPLHF
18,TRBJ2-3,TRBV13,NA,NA,TGTGCCAGCAGCTCTCCCCGTACCTTTTCGACGGCGGGGGATACGCAGTATTTT,CASSSPRTFSTAGDTQYF
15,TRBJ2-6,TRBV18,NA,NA,TGTGCCAGCTCGGAGGGGGGGACTGGGGCCAACGTCCTGACTTTC,CASSEGGTGANVLTF
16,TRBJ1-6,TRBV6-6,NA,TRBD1,TGTGCCAGCAGTGCTCTACCCGGACAGGCTAATTCACCCCTCCACTTT,CASSALPGQANSPLHF
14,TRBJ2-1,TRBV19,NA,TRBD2,TGTGCCAGTACACGAGCGGGAGCCTACAATGAGCAGTTCTTC,CASTRAGAYNEQFF
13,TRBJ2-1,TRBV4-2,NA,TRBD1,TGTGCCAGCAGCCAAGAGGGGGACAGGGACCATTTCTTC,CASSQEGDRDHFF
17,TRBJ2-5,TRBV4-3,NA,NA,TGCGCCAGCAGCCAAGAATACCGTAGACAGTTCGTAGAGACCCAGTACTTC,CASSQEYRRQFVETQYF
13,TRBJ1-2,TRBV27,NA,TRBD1,TGTGCCAGCAGTCCCAGACAGGGGTATGGCTACACCTTC,CASSPRQGYGYTF
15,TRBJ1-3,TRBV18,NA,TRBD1,TGTGCCAGCTCTACGGACAGGGGGCCTGGAAACACCATATATTTT,CASSTDRGPGNTIYF
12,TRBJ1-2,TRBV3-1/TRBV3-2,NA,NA,TGTGCCAGCCAAAAAGGGGGTGGTGGCTACACCTTC,CASQKGGGGYTF
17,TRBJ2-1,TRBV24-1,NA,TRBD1,TGTGCCACCAGTGGACTTCTGCCGGGACAGGGGTACAATGAGCAGTTCTTC,CATSGLLPGQGYNEQFF
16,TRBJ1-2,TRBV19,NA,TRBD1,TGTGCCAGTAGTATGTCCTCCGGGACAGGGAACTATGGCTACACCTTC,CASSMSSGTGNYGYTF
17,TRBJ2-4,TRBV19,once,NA,TGTGCCAGTAGTATCCCCCCTTACAAGGGGACCAAAAACATTCAGTACTTC,CASSIPPYKGTKNIQYF
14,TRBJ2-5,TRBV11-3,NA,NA,TGTGCCAGCAGCTTGGGGGGACCCCAAGAGACCCAGTACTTC,CASSLGGPQETQYF
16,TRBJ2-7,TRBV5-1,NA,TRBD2,TGCGCCAGCAGCTTCGGACTAGCGGGGGGGACCTACGAGCAGTACTTC,CASSFGLAGGTYEQYF
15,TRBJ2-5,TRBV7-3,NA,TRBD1,TGTGCCAGCAGCTTGGGACAGGCGGGGATAGAGACCCAGTACTTC,CASSLGQAGIETQYF
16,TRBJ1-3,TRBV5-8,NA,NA,TGTGCCAGCAGCTTGTCCGGCGGACATTCTGGAAACACCATATATTTT,CASSLSGGHSGNTIYF
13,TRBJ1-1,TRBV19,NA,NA,TGTGCCAGTAGTATGGTCAGGGCCACTGAAGCTTTCTTT,CASSMVRATEAFF
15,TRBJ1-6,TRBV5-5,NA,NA,TGTGCCAGCAGCTTGGAGGGGACCTATAATTCACCCCTCCACTTT,CASSLEGTYNSPLHF
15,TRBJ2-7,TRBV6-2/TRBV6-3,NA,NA,TGTGCCAGCAGTCGATCCGAGATCGACGGGTACGAGCAGTACTTC,CASSRSEIDGYEQYF
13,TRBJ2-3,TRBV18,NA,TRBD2,TGTGCCAGCTCACCCCCGGGGGGAGATACGCAGTATTTT,CASSPPGGDTQYF
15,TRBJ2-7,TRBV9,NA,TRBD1,TGTGCCAGCAGCCCCCGACAGGGTCGCCCCTACGAGCAGTACTTC,CASSPRQGRPYEQYF
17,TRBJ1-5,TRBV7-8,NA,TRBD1,TGTGCCAGCAGCCCAGGGCCCGGACAGGACCCCAATCAGCCCCAGCATTTT,CASSPGPGQDPNQPQHF
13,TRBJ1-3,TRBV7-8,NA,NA,TGTGCCAGCAGCCCCCTACTAGGAAACACCATATATTTT,CASSPLLGNTIYF
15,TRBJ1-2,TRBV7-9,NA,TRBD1,TGTGCCAGCAGCTTAGGACAGGGGACAAACTATGGCTACACCTTC,CASSLGQGTNYGYTF
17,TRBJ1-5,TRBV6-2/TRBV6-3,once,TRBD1,TGTGCCAGCAGTTACCCGCCAGGGGGGCGAAGCAATCAGCCCCAGCATTTT,CASSYPPGGRSNQPQHF
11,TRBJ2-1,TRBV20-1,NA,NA,TGCAGTGCCCCGGTAGCGACTGAGCAGTTCTTC,CSAPVATEQFF
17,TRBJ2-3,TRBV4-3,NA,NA,TGCGCCAGCAGCCAAGATTTGGGACATTCCCCCCCAGATACGCAGTATTTT,CASSQDLGHSPPDTQYF
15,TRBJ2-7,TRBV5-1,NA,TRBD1,TGCGCCAGCAGCTTGAACCAGGGGGCTTCCTACGAGCAGTACTTC,CASSLNQGASYEQYF
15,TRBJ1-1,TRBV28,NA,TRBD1,TGTGCCAGCAGTTTAGGCAGGGGGGAAACCTCCGGAGCTTTCTTT,CASSLGRGETSGAFF
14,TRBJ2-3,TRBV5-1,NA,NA,TGCGCCAGCAGCCTGGGCCAGGTAGCAGATACGCAGTATTTT,CASSLGQVADTQYF
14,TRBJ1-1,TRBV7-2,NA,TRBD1,TGTGCCAGCAGCCCTAGACAGGGAAACACTGAAGCTTTCTTT,CASSPRQGNTEAFF
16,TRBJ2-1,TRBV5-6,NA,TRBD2,TGTGCCAGCAGCTTGGGACTAGCGGGGGGGCGGAATGAGCAGTTCTTC,CASSLGLAGGRNEQFF
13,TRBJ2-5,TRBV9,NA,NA,TGTGCCAGCAGCGTAGGGGCTCAAGAGACCCAGTACTTC,CASSVGAQETQYF